The T cell receptor (beta chain) described here comes from a study of response to subunit inactivated influenza vaccine. Study findings and constraints: Few additional T cells are recruited per seasonal influenza vaccination, authors suggested.

MiXCR was run by TCRdb on the RT-PCR reads, yielding one entry per CDR3 protein. The sample has more than 400,000 distinct CDR3 sequences; approximately 7.2% are singletons. This clonotype was seen many times. What it binds is not known. Germline CDR1 is SGHVS and CDR2 is FNYEAQ. The V end lost 0 bases, the J end lost 2 bases, and 7 bases lay between the germline ends. The CDR3 extends over 14 amino acids. This chain uses TRBV7-6 with TRBJ2-5; maybe TRBD1 (5 bases). Here the sequenced sample was PBMCs from blood, taken less than 30 months after vaccination. This TCR derives from a man between 50 and 70 years old who received an inactivated influenza vaccine. CDR3 sequence reads: CASSLARQQETQYF. DNA of the CDR3: TGTGCCAGCAGCTTAGCCAGACAGCAAGAGACCCAGTACTTC.